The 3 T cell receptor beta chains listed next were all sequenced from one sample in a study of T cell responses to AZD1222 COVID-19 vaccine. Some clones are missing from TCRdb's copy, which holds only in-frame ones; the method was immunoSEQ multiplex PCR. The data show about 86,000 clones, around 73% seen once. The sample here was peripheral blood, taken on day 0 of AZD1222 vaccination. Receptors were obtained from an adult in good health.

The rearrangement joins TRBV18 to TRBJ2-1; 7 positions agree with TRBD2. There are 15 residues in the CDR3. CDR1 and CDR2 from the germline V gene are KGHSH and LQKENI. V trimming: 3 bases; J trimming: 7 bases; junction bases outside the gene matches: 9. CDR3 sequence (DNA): TGTGCCAGCTCACCCGTTTCGGGAGGAGGGAATGAGCAGTTCTTC. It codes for CASSPVSGGGNEQFF.

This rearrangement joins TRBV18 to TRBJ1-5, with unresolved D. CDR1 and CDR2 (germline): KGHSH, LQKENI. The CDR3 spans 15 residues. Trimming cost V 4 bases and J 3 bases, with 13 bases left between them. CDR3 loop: CASSLGSTSNQPQHF. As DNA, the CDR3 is TGTGCCAGCTCACTCGGGAGTACATCCAATCAGCCCCAGCATTTT.

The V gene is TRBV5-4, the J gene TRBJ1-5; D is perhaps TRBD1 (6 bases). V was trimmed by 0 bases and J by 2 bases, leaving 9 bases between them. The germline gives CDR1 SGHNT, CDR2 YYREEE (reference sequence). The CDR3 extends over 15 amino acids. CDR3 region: CASSLAPGGNQPQHF. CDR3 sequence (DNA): TGTGCCAGCAGCTTGGCCCCAGGGGGCAATCAGCCCCAGCATTTT.